The text below deals with one TCR beta chain. Its antigen is undetermined. 60 Vbeta and 13 Jbeta primers were used in PCR. This table comes from immunoSEQ multiplex PCR, and its TCRdb copy is limited to in-frame clones, with some not included. The sample includes 180,000 or so clones, about four fifths of them seen just once. This specimen comes from a study of cytomegalovirus exposure and HLA in healthy donors. Broader study findings: There were 150 to 200 TCR beta chains listed as cytomegalovirus-associated. A likely sequencing artifact accounted for one observed cluster of highly shared sequence variants. There were a few CMV-associated chains whose specificity for CMV antigens was confirmed in vitro.

CDR3 length: 14 amino acids. The germline gives CDR1 SGHTA, CDR2 FQGNSA. V lost 0 bases to trimming and J lost 5 bases, with 10 bases between them. This clonotype was obtained from a man in his forties or fifties in good health and CMV-seronegative. The sample was PBMCs. This chain connects TRBV7-2 to TRBJ2-5; tentatively, D is TRBD2 (5 bases). The CDR3 DNA sequence: TGTGCCAGCAGCTTAGCTTTCGGGGAGGAGACCCAGTACTTC. This gives the protein CASSLAFGEETQYF. Looking up the rest from reference TRBV7-2 and TRBJ2-5 gives the full variable domain: GAGVSQSPSNKVTEKGKDVELRCDPISGHTALYWYRQSLGQGLEFLIYFQGNSAPDKSGLPSDRFSAERTGGSVSTLTIQRTQQEDSAVYLCASSLAFGEETQYFGPGTRLLVL.